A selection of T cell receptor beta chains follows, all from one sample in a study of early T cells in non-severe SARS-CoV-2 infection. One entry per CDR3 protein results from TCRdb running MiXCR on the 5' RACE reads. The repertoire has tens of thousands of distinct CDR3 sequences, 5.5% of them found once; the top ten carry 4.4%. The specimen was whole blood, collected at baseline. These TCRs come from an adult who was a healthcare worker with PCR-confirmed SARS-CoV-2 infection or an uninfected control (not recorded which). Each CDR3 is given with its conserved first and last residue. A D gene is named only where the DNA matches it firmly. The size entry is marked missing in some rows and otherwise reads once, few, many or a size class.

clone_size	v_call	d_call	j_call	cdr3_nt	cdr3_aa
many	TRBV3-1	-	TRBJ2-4	TGTGCCAGCAGCCGAGGGGACATTCAGTACTTC	CASSRGDIQYF
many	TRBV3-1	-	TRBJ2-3	TGTGCCAGCAGCCCCATTTATCCCCCAGATACGCAGTATTTT	CASSPIYPPDTQYF
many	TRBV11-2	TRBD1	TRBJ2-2	TGTGCCAGCAGCCCCCGGACAGGGCTGGACACCGGGGAGCTGTTTTTT	CASSPRTGLDTGELFF
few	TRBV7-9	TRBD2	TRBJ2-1	TGTGCCAGCAGCCTCCAGACTAGCGGGGGGCCACACAATGAGCAGTTCTTC	CASSLQTSGGPHNEQFF
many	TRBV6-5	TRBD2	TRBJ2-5	TGTGCCAGCACCCCGGGGGGTTTCGGGGTCCGGGGGACCCAGTACTTC	CASTPGGFGVRGTQYF
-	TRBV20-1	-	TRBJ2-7	TGCAGTGCTAGAGATCGACTGGAGATGTACTTC	CSARDRLEMYF
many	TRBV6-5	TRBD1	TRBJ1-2	TGTGCCAGCAGTTACCGGACAGGGCCTAACTATGGCTACACCTTC	CASSYRTGPNYGYTF
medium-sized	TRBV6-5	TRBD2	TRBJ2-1	TGTGCCAGCAGGCTAGGACTAGCGGGAGTGAATGAGCAGTTCTTC	CASRLGLAGVNEQFF
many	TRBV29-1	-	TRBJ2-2	TGCAGCGTTGTTTCCGGGAAGTCGAACACCGGGGAGCTGTTTTTT	CSVVSGKSNTGELFF
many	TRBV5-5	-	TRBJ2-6	TGTGCCAGCAGCTTGGTTGGCTCTGGGGCCAACGTCCTGACTTTC	CASSLVGSGANVLTF
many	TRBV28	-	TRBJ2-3	TGTGCCAGCCGTGATACTAGCACAGATACGCAGTATTTT	CASRDTSTDTQYF
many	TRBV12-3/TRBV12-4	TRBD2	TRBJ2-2	TGTGCCAGCATCATTAGCGGGGGTGGTACCGGGGAGCTGTTTTTT	CASIISGGGTGELFF
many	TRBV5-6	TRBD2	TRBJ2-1	TGTGCCAGCAGCGCGGGGGGTCTCAATGAGCAGTTCTTC	CASSAGGLNEQFF
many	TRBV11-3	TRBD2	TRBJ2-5	TGTGCCAGCAGCTTAACTAGCGGGAGTGAGACCCAGTACTTC	CASSLTSGSETQYF
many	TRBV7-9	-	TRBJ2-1	TGTGCCAGCAGCTTAGAAAGGGGCTCCTACAATGAGCAGTTCTTC	CASSLERGSYNEQFF
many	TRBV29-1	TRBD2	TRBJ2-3	TGCAGCGTTGCGCGCGGGAGTGTTGATACGCAGTATTTT	CSVARGSVDTQYF
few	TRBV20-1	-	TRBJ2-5	TGCAGTACCATAGGGGGGGCCCAGACCCAGTACTTC	CSTIGGAQTQYF
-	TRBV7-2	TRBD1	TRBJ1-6	TGTGCCAGCAGCTGGACCGGGACAGGAAATTCACCCCTCCACTTT	CASSWTGTGNSPLHF
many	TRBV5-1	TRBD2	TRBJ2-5	TGCGCCAGCTCCCCACTAGCGGGGTTCGGGGAGACCCAGTACTTC	CASSPLAGFGETQYF
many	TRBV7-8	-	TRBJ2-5	TGTGCCAGCAGCTTAGTAGCGGAGACCCAGTACTTC	CASSLVAETQYF
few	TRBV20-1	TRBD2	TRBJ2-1	TGCAGTGCTAAAATAGCAGGTAGCGGGAGACACAATGAGCAGTTCTTC	CSAKIAGSGRHNEQFF
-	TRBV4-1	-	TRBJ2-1	TGCGCCAGCAGCCAAGGACAGTCTGGCGCAGGGGAGCAGTTCTTC	CASSQGQSGAGEQFF
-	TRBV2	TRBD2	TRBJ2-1	TGTGCCAGCGGGACTATTGCCTACAATGAGCAGTTCTTC	CASGTIAYNEQFF
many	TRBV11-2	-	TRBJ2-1	TGTGCCAGCAGCTTGAGACTCCATGAGCAGTTCTTC	CASSLRLHEQFF
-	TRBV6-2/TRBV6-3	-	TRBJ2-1	TGTGCCAGCAGTTACTCCCCAGCGGTACTAAGGGTCAATGAGCAGTTCTTC	CASSYSPAVLRVNEQFF
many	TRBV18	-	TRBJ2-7	TGTGCCAGCTCACCCGACAGAGAGCAGTACTTC	CASSPDREQYF
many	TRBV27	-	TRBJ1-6	TGTGCCAGCAGTTCGCAGGGCGGGAGGACCCTCCACTTT	CASSSQGGRTLHF
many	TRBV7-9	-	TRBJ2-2	TGTGCCAGCAGAAGACCCGGGAACACCGGGGAGCTGTTTTTT	CASRRPGNTGELFF
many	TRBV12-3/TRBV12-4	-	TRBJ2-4	TGTGCCAGCAGTTTAATGGGAAACATTCAGTACTTC	CASSLMGNIQYF
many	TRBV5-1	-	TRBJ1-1	TGCGCCAGCAGCCAGAATCCACTACAGGGGAACACTGAAGCTTTCTTT	CASSQNPLQGNTEAFF
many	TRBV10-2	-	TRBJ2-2	TGCGCCAGCAGATCGCAGGGGACCGGGGAGCTGTTTTTT	CASRSQGTGELFF
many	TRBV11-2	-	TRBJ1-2	TGTGCCAGCAGCTCCAGCTCCACACGCTATGGCTACACCTTC	CASSSSSTRYGYTF
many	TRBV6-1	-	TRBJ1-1	TGTGCCAGCAGACTAGGGGCCGAAGGCACTGAAGCTTTCTTT	CASRLGAEGTEAFF
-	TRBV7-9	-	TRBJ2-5	TGTGCCAGCAGCCCCAACAGAGTTCAAGAGACCCAGTACTTC	CASSPNRVQETQYF
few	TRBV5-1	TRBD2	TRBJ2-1	TGCGCCAGCAGCCACGGGACTAGCGGGATGGGCAATGAGCAGTTCTTC	CASSHGTSGMGNEQFF
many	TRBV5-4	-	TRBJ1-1	TGTGCCAGCAGCCCGGGTCGGATGAGGAACACTGAAGCTTTCTTT	CASSPGRMRNTEAFF
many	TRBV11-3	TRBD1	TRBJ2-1	TGTGCCAGCAGCTTAGGACAGCGATCCCAGGGGGTTAATGAGCAGTTCTTC	CASSLGQRSQGVNEQFF
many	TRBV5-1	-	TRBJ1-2	TGCGCCAGCCCTCGACAGCTCGGCTACACCTTC	CASPRQLGYTF
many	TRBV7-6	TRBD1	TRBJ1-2	TGTGCCAGCAGCTCGTTCTCGGGACAGGGAGGCTATGGCTACACCTTC	CASSSFSGQGGYGYTF
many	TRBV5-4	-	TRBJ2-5	TGTGCCAGCAGCTCGGCCAGAGATCAAGAGACCCAGTACTTC	CASSSARDQETQYF
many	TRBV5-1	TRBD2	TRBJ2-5	TGCGCCAGCAGCTGGGGACTAGCGGGAGTGGAGACCCAGTACTTC	CASSWGLAGVETQYF
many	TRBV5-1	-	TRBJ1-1	TGCGCCAGCAGCCCAGGAGACACGTGGCTCGAAGCTTTCTTT	CASSPGDTWLEAFF
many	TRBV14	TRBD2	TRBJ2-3	TGTGCCAGCAGCCATCGATCATGGGGGGGTGCCTATACGCAGTATTTT	CASSHRSWGGAYTQYF
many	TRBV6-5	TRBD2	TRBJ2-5	TGTGCCAGCAGTCAAGCGGGGGGACCCCAAGAGACCCAGTACTTC	CASSQAGGPQETQYF
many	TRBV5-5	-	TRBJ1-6	TGTGCCAGCAGCTTGCAGGGTATGAATTCACCCCTCCACTTT	CASSLQGMNSPLHF
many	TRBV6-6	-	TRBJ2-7	TGTGCCAGCAGTTACGACAGGACCTACGAGCAGTACTTC	CASSYDRTYEQYF
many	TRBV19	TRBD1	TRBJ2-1	TGTGCCAGTAGTATAGGAGGCAGGGGGCTAGGCAATGAGCAGTTCTTC	CASSIGGRGLGNEQFF